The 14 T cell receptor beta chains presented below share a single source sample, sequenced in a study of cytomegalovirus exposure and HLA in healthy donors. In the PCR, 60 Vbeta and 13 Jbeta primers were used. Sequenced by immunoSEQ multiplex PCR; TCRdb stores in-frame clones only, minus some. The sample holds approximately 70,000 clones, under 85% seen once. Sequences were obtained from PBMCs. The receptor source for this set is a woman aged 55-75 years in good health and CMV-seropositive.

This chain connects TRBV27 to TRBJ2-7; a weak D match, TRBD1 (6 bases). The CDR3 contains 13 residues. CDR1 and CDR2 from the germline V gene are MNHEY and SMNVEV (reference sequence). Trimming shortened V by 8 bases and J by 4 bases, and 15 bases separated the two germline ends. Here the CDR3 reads CASGPLGGYEQYF. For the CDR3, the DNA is TGTGCCAGCGGCCCTCTAGGGGGTTACGAGCAGTACTTC.

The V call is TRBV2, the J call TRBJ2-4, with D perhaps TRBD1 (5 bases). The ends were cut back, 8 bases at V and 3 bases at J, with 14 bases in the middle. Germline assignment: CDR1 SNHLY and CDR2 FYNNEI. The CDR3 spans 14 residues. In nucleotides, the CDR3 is TGTGCCAGCTGCCCCAGGGCCCTCAAAAACATTCAGTACTTC. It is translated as CASCPRALKNIQYF.

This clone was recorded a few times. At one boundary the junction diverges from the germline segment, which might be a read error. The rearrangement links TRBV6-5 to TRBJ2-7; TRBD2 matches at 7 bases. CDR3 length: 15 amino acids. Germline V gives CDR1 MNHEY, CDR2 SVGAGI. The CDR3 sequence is CASRETGTTSYGQYF. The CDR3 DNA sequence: TGTGCCAGCAGAGAAACCGGGACTACCTCCTACGGGCAGTACTTC.

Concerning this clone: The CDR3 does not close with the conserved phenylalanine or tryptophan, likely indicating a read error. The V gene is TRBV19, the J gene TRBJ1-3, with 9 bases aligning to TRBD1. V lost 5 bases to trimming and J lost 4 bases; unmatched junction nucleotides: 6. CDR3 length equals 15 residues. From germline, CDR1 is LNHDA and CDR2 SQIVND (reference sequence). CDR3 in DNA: TGTGCCAGTAGTCCACAGGGGGCTCACGGAAACACCATATATGTT. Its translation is CASSPQGAHGNTIYV.

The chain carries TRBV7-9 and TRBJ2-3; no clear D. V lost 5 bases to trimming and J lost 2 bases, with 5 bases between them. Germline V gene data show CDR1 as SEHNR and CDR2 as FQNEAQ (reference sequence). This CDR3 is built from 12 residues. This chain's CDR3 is CASSVNTDTQYF. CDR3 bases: TGTGCCAGCAGCGTTAACACAGATACGCAGTATTTT.

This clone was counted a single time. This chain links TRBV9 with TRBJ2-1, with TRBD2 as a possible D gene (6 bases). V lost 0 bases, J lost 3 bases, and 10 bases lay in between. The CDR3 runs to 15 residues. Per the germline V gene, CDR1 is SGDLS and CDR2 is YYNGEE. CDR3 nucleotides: TGTGCCAGCAGCGTAGATGTGGGAGGCTACAATGAGCAGTTCTTC. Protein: CASSVDVGGYNEQFF.

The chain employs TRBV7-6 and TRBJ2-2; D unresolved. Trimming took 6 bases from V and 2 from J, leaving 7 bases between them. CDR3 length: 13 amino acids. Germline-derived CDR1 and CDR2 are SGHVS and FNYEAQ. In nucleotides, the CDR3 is TGTGCCAGCAGGAGAACCAACACCGGGGAGCTGTTTTTT. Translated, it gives CASRRTNTGELFF.

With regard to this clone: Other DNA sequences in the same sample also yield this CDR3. This chain's CDR3 is CASSYRQSYEQYF. CDR3 DNA: TGTGCCAGCAGTTACCGACAGTCCTACGAGCAGTACTTC. The chain joins TRBV6-5 to TRBJ2-7; weak D call: TRBD1 (5 bases). The CDR3 is made up of 13 amino acids. V was trimmed by 2 bases and J by 1 base, leaving 6 bases between them. Germline V CDR1 and CDR2: MNHEY, SVGAGI.

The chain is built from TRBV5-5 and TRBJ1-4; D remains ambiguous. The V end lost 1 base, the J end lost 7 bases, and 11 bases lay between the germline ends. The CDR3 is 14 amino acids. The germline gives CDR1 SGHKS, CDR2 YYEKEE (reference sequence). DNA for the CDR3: TGTGCCAGCAGCTTGAGGCATACAGCTGAAAAACTGTTTTTT. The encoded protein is CASSLRHTAEKLFF.

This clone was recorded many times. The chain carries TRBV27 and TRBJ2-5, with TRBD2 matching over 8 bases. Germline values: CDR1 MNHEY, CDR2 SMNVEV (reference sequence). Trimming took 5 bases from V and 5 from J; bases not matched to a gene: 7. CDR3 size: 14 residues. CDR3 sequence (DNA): TGTGCCAGCAGTCCGGGGGGGCGCGCGGAGACCCAGTACTTC. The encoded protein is CASSPGGRAETQYF.

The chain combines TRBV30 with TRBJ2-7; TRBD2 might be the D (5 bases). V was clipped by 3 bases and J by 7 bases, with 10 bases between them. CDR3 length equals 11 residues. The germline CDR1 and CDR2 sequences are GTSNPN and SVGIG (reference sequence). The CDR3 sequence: CAWSRGGEQYF. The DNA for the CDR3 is TGTGCCTGGAGCCGCGGAGGAGAGCAGTACTTC. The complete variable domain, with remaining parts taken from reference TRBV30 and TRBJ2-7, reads SQTIHQWPATLVQPVGSPLSLECTVEGTSNPNLYWYRQAAGRGLQLLFYSVGIGQISSEVPQNLSASRPQDRQFILSSKKLLLSDSGFYLCAWSRGGEQYFGPGTRLTVT.

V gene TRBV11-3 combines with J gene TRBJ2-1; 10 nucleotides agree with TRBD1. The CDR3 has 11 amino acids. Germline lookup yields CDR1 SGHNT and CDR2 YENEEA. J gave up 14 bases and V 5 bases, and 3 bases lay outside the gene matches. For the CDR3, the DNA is TGTGCCAGCAGCCCCGGGACAGGGGAGTTCTTC. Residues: CASSPGTGEFF.

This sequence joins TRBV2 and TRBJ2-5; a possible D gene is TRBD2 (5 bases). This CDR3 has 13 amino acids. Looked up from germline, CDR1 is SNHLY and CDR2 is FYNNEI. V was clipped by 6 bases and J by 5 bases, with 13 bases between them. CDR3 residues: CASSRGTGETQYF. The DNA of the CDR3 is TGTGCCAGCAGCCGGGGTACCGGGGAGACCCAGTACTTC.

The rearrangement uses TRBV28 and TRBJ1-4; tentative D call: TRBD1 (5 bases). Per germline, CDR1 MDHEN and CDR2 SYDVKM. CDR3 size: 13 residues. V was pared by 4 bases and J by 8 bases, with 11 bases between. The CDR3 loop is CASSSPTGEKLFF. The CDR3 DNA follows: TGTGCCAGCAGTTCCCCAACAGGAGAAAAACTGTTTTTT.